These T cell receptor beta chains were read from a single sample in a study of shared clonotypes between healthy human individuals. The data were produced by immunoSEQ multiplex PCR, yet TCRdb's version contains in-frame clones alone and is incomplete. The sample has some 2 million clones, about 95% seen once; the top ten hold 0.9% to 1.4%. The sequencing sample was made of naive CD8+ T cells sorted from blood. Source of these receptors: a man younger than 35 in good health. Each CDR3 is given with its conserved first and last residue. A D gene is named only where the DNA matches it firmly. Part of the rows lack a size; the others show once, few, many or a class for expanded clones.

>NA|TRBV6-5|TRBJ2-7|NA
TGTGCCAGCAGTTACGGCAGGGACTACGAGCAGTACTTC
CASSYGRDYEQYF
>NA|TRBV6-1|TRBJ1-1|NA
TGTGCCAGCTCAGCGGTCGTTGGGAACACTGAAGCTTTCTTT
CASSAVVGNTEAFF
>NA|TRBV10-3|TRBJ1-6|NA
TGTGCCATCAGTGAGGAATGGGATTCACCCCTCCACTTT
CAISEEWDSPLHF
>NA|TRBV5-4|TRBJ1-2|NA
TGTGCCAGCAGCCTGGACGGTAATGGCTACACCTTC
CASSLDGNGYTF
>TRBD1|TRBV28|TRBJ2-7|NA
TGTGCCTGCATTGGACAGGACTCCTACGAGCAGTACTTC
CACIGQDSYEQYF
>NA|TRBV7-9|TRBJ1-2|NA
TGTGCCAGCAGCTTAGTTGGAGGGGTGAACTATGGCTACACCTTC
CASSLVGGVNYGYTF
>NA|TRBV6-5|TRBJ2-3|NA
TGTGCCAGCAGTTACTCGAGCGGGCCTAGCACAGATACGCAGTATTTT
CASSYSSGPSTDTQYF
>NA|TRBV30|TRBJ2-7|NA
TGTGCCTGGAGTGTAAGAAACAGCTACGAGCAGTACTTC
CAWSVRNSYEQYF
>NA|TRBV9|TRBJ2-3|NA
TGTGCCAGCAGCGAGGAGGGAACAACAGATACGCAGTATTTT
CASSEEGTTDTQYF
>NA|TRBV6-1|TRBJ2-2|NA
TGTGCCAGCAGTGGGGGGACGTATGGTTTCCCCGGGGAGCTGTTTTTT
CASSGGTYGFPGELFF
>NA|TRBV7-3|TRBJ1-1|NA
TGTGCCAGCAGCTTAGAGGCGGGTGGGAACACTGAAGCTTTCTTT
CASSLEAGGNTEAFF
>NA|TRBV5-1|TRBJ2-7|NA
TGCGCCAGCAGCTTCAGCCGGGACTCAGGCTACGAGCAGTACTTC
CASSFSRDSGYEQYF
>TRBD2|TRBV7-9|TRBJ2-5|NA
TGTGCCAGCAGCTTAGGCGGCGGGGGGGCAGGAGAGACCCAGTACTTC
CASSLGGGGAGETQYF
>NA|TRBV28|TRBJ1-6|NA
TGTGCCAGCAGTTTCTTACAGCCAAATTCACCCCTCCACTTT
CASSFLQPNSPLHF
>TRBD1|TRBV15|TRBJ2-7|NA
TGTGCCACCAGCAGAGGGACACAGGGGATCCACGAGCAGTACTTC
CATSRGTQGIHEQYF
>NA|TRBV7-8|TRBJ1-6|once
TGTGCCAGCAGCTTAGCAGGGGCCGAGGGGAATTCACCCCTCCACTTT
CASSLAGAEGNSPLHF
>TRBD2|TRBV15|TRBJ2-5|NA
TGTGCCACCAGCAGGCGCCCGGCGGGGGTGGTAACCCAGTACTTC
CATSRRPAGVVTQYF
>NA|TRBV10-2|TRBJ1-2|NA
TGCGCCAGCAGTCTCGATTGGACAGTTCCAAGTGGCTACACCTTC
CASSLDWTVPSGYTF
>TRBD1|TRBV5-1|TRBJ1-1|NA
TGCGCCAGCAGCTCGGACAGGATTGAAGCTTTCTTT
CASSSDRIEAFF
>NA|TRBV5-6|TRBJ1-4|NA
TGTGCCAGCAGCCAACCCGGGACTGAAGATGAAAAACTGTTTTTT
CASSQPGTEDEKLFF
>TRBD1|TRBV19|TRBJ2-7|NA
TGTGCCAGTAGTGTGGGACAGGGTCTCTACGAGCAGTACTTC
CASSVGQGLYEQYF
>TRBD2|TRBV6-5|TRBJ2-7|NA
TGTGCCAGCAGTTGGGCTACTAGCGTCCATTACGAGCAGTACTTC
CASSWATSVHYEQYF
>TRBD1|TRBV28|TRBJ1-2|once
TGTGCCAGCAAAGGGACAGTGGTGTGGACGAGCTATGGCTACACCTTC
CASKGTVVWTSYGYTF
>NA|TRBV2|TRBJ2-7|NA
TGTGCCAGCGCAAGCGGGTCCTCCTACGAGCAGTACTTC
CASASGSSYEQYF
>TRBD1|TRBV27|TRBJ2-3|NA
TGTGCCAGCAGTGACCGACAGGGAACAGATACGCAGTATTTT
CASSDRQGTDTQYF
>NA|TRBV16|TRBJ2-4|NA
TGTGCCAGCAGCCATGGGGACAACCGAAACATTCAGTACTTC
CASSHGDNRNIQYF
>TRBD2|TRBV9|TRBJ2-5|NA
TGTGCCAGCAGCGTAGAGAGTAGCGGGGGGTTGGAAGAGACCCAGTACTTC
CASSVESSGGLEETQYF
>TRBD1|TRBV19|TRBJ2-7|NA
TGTGCCAGTAGTAGGACAGGGGCCACCTACGAGCAGTACTTC
CASSRTGATYEQYF
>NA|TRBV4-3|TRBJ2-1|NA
TGCGCCAGCAGCCAACGAGTCGGACCCCTAGAGTCCTTTACGAACAATGAGCAGTTCTTC
CASSQRVGPLESFTNNEQFF
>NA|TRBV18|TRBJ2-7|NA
TGTGCCAGCTCACCGTCCAGGGGATACGAGCAGTACTTC
CASSPSRGYEQYF
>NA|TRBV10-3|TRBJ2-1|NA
TGTGCCATCAGTGAGTACGGGACGGGAGAAAGCTCCTACAATGAGCAGTTCTTC
CAISEYGTGESSYNEQFF
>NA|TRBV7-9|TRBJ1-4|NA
TGTGCCAGCAGCTTAGAGCTACGGTCTAATGAAAAACTGTTTTTT
CASSLELRSNEKLFF
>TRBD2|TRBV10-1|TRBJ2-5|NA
TGCGCCAGCTATAGAACCCGGGAGGGAGAGACCCAGTACTTC
CASYRTREGETQYF
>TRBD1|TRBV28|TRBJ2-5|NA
TGTGCCAGCAGTTTTTCCCCTTCCGGGACAGGGGTTGATACCCAGTACTTC
CASSFSPSGTGVDTQYF
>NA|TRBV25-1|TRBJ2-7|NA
TGTGCCAGCAGTGATCCGACAGGACTGGATTACCAGCAGTACTTC
CASSDPTGLDYQQYF
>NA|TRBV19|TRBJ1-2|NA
TGTGCCAGTAGTATAGCCGGGGTTAACTATGGCTACACCTTC
CASSIAGVNYGYTF
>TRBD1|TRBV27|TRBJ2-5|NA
TGTGCCAGCGGGACAGCTGGAGTGGAGACCCAGTACTTC
CASGTAGVETQYF
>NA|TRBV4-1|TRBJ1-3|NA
TGCGCCAGCAGCCAAGCAGTCTCTGGAAACACCATATATTTT
CASSQAVSGNTIYF
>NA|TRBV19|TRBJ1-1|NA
TGTGCCAGTAGTATAGATGCGTCCACTGAAGCTTTCTTT
CASSIDASTEAFF
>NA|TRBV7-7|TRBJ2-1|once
TGTGCTAGCAGCTTAGATATGGGTCATGAGCAGTTCTTC
CASSLDMGHEQFF
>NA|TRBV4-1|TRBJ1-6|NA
TGCGCCAGCAGCCTTGAGGAAATAAAATCGGGTAATTCACCCCTCCACTTT
CASSLEEIKSGNSPLHF
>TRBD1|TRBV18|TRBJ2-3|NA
TGTGCCAGCTCACCAGGCCGGGACAGGGACTGGGATACGCAGTATTTT
CASSPGRDRDWDTQYF
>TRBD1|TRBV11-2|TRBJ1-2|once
TGTGCCAGCAGCTTACCGGGACAGGGGATAGGCTACACCTTC
CASSLPGQGIGYTF
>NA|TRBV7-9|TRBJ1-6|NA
TGTGCCAGCAGCTTGCAAATCAACAGTTTTGGTTCACCCCTCCACTTT
CASSLQINSFGSPLHF
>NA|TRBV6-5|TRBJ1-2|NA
TGTGCCAGCAGTTACTCTGCCCTCGCCGGCTATGGCTACACCTTC
CASSYSALAGYGYTF
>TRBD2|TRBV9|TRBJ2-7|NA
TGTGCCAGCAGCGTAGGACCTAGCGGCTCCTACGAGCAGTACTTC
CASSVGPSGSYEQYF
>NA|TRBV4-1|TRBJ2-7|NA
TGCGCCAGCAGCCAAGATCCAGGGCTTCATTTCTACGAGCAGTACTTC
CASSQDPGLHFYEQYF
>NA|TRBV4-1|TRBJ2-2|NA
TGCGCCAGCAGCCAAGATATGACGGGGGGCTACACCGGGGAGCTGTTTTTT
CASSQDMTGGYTGELFF
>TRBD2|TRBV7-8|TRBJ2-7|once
TGTGCCAGCAGCTTGTCGGGAGGGGGATTTTACGAGCAGTACTTC
CASSLSGGGFYEQYF
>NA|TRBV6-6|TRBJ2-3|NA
TGTGCCAGCAGTTACGGAGGGGTAGATACGCAGTATTTT
CASSYGGVDTQYF
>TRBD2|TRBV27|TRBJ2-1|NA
TGTGCCAGCAGTTTACTAACTAGCGGGGGACCCAATGAGCAGTTCTTC
CASSLLTSGGPNEQFF
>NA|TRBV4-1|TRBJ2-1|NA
TGCGCCAGCAGCCAGACATCGTCGGGCTACAATGAGCAGTTCTTC
CASSQTSSGYNEQFF
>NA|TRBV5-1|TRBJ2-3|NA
TGCGCCAGCAGCCCTGAGGCGCTCTCTGAGCAAGATACGCAGTATTTT
CASSPEALSEQDTQYF
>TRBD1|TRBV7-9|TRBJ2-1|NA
TGTGCCAGCAGCCCAACACAGGGGGCGGGGAAGGAGGAGCAGTTCTTC
CASSPTQGAGKEEQFF